Given below is one T cell receptor beta chain in context. Its target is unknown. With constant-segment primers, 5'RACE yielded cDNA libraries of TCR alpha and TCR beta that carried sample barcodes and UMIs. TCRdb ran MiXCR on the 5' RACE reads and lists one entry per CDR3 protein. Among approximately 210,000 distinct CDR3 sequences listed, around 19% were seen once. The data stem from a study of T-cell memory formation after mild COVID-19. Study context: TCR clusters were largely donor specific.

Overall study findings and caveats: Contracting CD4+ clones were located mainly in CM and EM, and CD8+ clones in EMRA. The study found balanced CD4/CD8 in clones contracting day 15 to 85 and a CD4+ lean in later expanders.

Sequenced: PBMCs or a T cell subset sorted from them (not recorded which). The sequence came from an adult woman who had mild COVID-19 (a few samples of this study predate the infection). Cell type and time point are not known.

CDR3 loop: CASSYQPTGGGTYEQYF. In DNA form, the CDR3 reads TGTGCCAGCAGTTATCAGCCAACAGGAGGGGGGACCTACGAGCAGTACTTC. The chain employs TRBV6-5 and TRBJ2-7, with D perhaps TRBD1 or TRBD2 (6 bases each). The V and J ends lost 3 bases and 2 bases respectively, with 20 bases between them. The CDR3 is made up of 17 amino acids. Germline values: CDR1 MNHEY, CDR2 SVGAGI.